These 30 T cell receptor beta chains were all obtained from the same sample, sequenced in a study of radiation and T cells in renal cell carcinoma. Clones were read by immunoSEQ multiplex PCR, and TCRdb kept only the in-frame ones, dropping some. The table has 150,000 or so clones, 88% seen once; the top ten hold approximately 4%. Regarding time point: baseline pretreatment blood. The treatment is: 15 Gy SBRT to primary tumor, nephrectomy 4 weeks later. This specimen consisted of blood, obtained from a patient whose treatment included radiotherapy and nephrectomy. The source is a woman in her 70s with renal cell carcinoma.

This chain connects TRBV5-1 to TRBJ1-4; 7 nucleotides match TRBD1. The CDR3 length is 13 residues. CDR1 is SGHRS, CDR2 YFSETQ, per germline. V lost 3 bases to trimming and J lost 6 bases; unmatched junction nucleotides: 2. Here the CDR3 reads CASSSGTDEKLFF. CDR3 nucleotides: TGCGCCAGCAGCTCGGGGACAGATGAAAAACTGTTTTTT. Looking up the rest from reference TRBV5-1 and TRBJ1-4 gives the full variable domain: KAGVTQTPRYLIKTRGQQVTLSCSPISGHRSVSWYQQTPGQGLQFLFEYFSETQRNKGNFPGRFSGRQFSNSRSEMNVSTLELGDSALYLCASSSGTDEKLFFGSGTQLSVL.

This clone was recorded a few times. The V call is TRBV7-9, the J call TRBJ1-2; D possibly corresponds to TRBD1 (5 bases). CDR1 and CDR2 (germline): SEHNR, FQNEAQ (reference sequence). The CDR3 consists of 12 residues. V lost 2 bases and J lost 7, with 8 bases in between. The CDR3 DNA is TGTGCCAGCAGCTTAAACGGGGGTGGCTACACCTTC. Amino acid sequence: CASSLNGGGYTF.

V and J are TRBV27 and TRBJ1-2; 9 bases are a match to TRBD1. CDR1 is MNHEY, CDR2 SMNVEV, per germline (reference sequence). This CDR3 has 15 residues. Trimming at V came to 2 bases and at J to 3 bases, leaving 4 bases not matched to a gene. CDR3 protein: CASSLGQGPYYGYTF. DNA of the CDR3: TGTGCCAGCAGTTTAGGACAGGGGCCCTACTATGGCTACACCTTC.

The chain is built from TRBV7-2 and TRBJ2-7; the match to TRBD1 covers 7 bases. V trimming: 5 bases; J trimming: 3 bases; junction bases outside the gene matches: 10. Germline V CDR1 and CDR2: SGHTA, FQGNSA. The CDR3 runs to 15 residues. CDR3 sequence (DNA): TGTGCCAGCAGCCGTGAAGGGGGCGGACTCTACGAGCAGTACTTC. It yields the protein CASSREGGGLYEQYF.

The chain couples TRBV6-1 to TRBJ1-6; 7 bases line up with TRBD1. From germline, CDR1 is MNHNS and CDR2 SASEGT. The CDR3 is 15 residues long. The junction had 11 bases not matched to a gene; V was cut back by 4 bases and J by 11 bases. The CDR3 region is CASSVSTGANPPLHF. The CDR3 region has the DNA TGTGCCAGCAGTGTTTCCACAGGGGCGAATCCACCCCTCCACTTT.

The chain carries TRBV28 and TRBJ1-2; D is unclear. Trimming cost V 2 bases and J 2 bases, with 6 bases left between them. In germline, CDR1 is MDHEN, CDR2 SYDVKM. There are 13 residues in the CDR3. The chain's CDR3 is CASSLGRNYGYTF. CDR3 nucleotide sequence: TGTGCCAGCAGTTTAGGGCGGAACTATGGCTACACCTTC.

The chain employs TRBV9 and TRBJ2-3, with 12 bases identical to TRBD2. This CDR3 is 16 amino acids long. Looked up from germline, CDR1 is SGDLS and CDR2 is YYNGEE. V lost 3 bases and J lost 6; bases outside the gene matches: 8. The CDR3 reads CASSASLAGGPDTQYF. CDR3 sequence (DNA): TGTGCCAGCAGCGCATCCCTAGCGGGGGGGCCGGATACGCAGTATTTT.

The chain employs TRBV4-3 and TRBJ1-6; no clear D gene. This CDR3 comprises 18 residues. Germline assignment: CDR1 LGHNA and CDR2 YSLEER. The V gene lost 1 base and the J gene lost 5 bases, with 18 bases spanning the gap. CDR3 coding DNA: TGCGCCAGCAGCCAAGTCGCGACGACAAGGGTAGATAATTCACCCCTCCACTTT. This encodes CASSQVATTRVDNSPLHF.

The CDR3 nucleotides read TGTGCCATTTCGGACAGGGTGGTGCAGCCCCAGCATTTT. As protein: CAISDRVVQPQHF. This chain connects TRBV10-3 to TRBJ1-5; 8 bases line up with TRBD1. After removal of 9 bases from V and 7 bases from J, the junction contained 8 bases not matched to a gene. Germline lookup yields CDR1 ENHRY and CDR2 SYGVKD. CDR3 length equals 13 residues.

The rearrangement links TRBV13 to TRBJ2-1, with 9 bases matching TRBD2. J lost 5 bases, V lost 0 bases, and 2 bases had no gene match. Germline-derived CDR1 and CDR2 are PRHDT and FYEKMQ (reference sequence). There are 15 residues in the CDR3. CDR3 DNA: TGTGCCAGCAGCTTAGGAGCGGGGGGAAACAATGAGCAGTTCTTC. Translating gives CASSLGAGGNNEQFF. Drawing the rest from reference TRBV13 and TRBJ2-1, the complete variable domain is AAGVIQSPRHLIKEKRETATLKCYPIPRHDTVYWYQQGPGQDPQFLISFYEKMQSDKGSIPDRFSAQQFSDYHSELNMSSLELGDSALYFCASSLGAGGNNEQFFGPGTRLTVL.

The gene calls are TRBV25-1 and TRBJ2-5; 7 bases line up with TRBD1. The V segment lost 4 bases and the J segment 5 bases; nucleotides outside the gene matches: 10. The CDR3 is 15 amino acids. Germline CDR1 is MGHDK and CDR2 is SYGVNS. CDR3 in DNA: TGTGCCAGCAGTGGGAACAGGGGTTCGGGTGAGACCCAGTACTTC. Translated, it gives CASSGNRGSGETQYF.

The chain carries TRBV2 and TRBJ2-2, with 12 positions matching TRBD1. Germline V gives CDR1 SNHLY, CDR2 FYNNEI. Trimming removed 6 bases from V and 2 bases from J; junction bases left unmatched: 4. The CDR3 contains 16 residues. The CDR3 sequence is CASRMGQGANTGELFF. Written as DNA, the CDR3 is TGTGCCAGCAGGATGGGACAGGGGGCAAACACCGGGGAGCTGTTTTTT. Based on the CDR3 plus reference TRBV2 and TRBJ2-2, the full variable domain is EPEVTQTPSHQVTQMGQEVILRCVPISNHLYFYWYRQILGQKVEFLVSFYNNEISEKSEIFDDQFSVERPDGSNFTLKIRSTKLEDSAMYFCASRMGQGANTGELFFGEGSRLTVL.

This sequence joins TRBV7-6 and TRBJ2-3, with D maybe TRBD2 (5 bases). CDR1 and CDR2 (germline): SGHVS, FNYEAQ. The CDR3 loop spans 15 amino acids. V was trimmed by 1 base and J by 6 bases, leaving 14 bases between them. CDR3 nucleotides: TGTGCCAGCAGCTTAGGACGCGGGTGGGCGGATACGCAGTATTTT. This codes for CASSLGRGWADTQYF.

The rearrangement links TRBV9 to TRBJ1-2, with a weak D call TRBD1 (6 bases). Germline lookup yields CDR1 SGDLS and CDR2 YYNGEE. The CDR3 is 15 residues long. Deletions cut 0 bases from V and 3 bases from J, with 12 bases between. The CDR3 DNA follows: TGTGCCAGCAGCGTAGCATCTCAGGGGTACTATGGCTACACCTTC. It encodes CASSVASQGYYGYTF.

The V call is TRBV9, the J call TRBJ2-3; D gene uncertain. This CDR3 is built from 15 residues. Germline V gene data show CDR1 as SGDLS and CDR2 as YYNGEE. The V end lost 4 bases, the J end lost 0 bases, and 12 bases lay between the germline ends. The CDR3 here is CASSFAGSSTDTQYF. CDR3 bases: TGTGCCAGCAGCTTCGCAGGATCTAGCACAGATACGCAGTATTTT. The full variable domain, its missing parts supplied by reference TRBV9 and TRBJ2-3, is DSGVTQTPKHLITATGQRVTLRCSPRSGDLSVYWYQQSLDQGLQFLIQYYNGEERAKGNILERFSAQQFPDLHSELNLSSLELGDSALYFCASSFAGSSTDTQYFGPGTRLTVL.

This chain connects TRBV29-1 to TRBJ2-1; TRBD1 aligns across 8 bases. The ends lost 6 bases at V and 8 bases at J; junction bases unmatched: 9. Germline V CDR1 and CDR2: SQVTM, ANQGSEA. The CDR3 is 13 residues long. The CDR3 spells CSVTGTGFDEQFF. The CDR3, as DNA: TGCAGCGTGACCGGGACAGGTTTTGATGAGCAGTTCTTC.

As regards this clone: The junction does not match germline at one end; this may be a read error. The chain carries TRBV7-7 and TRBJ2-3, with D hard to call. In germline, CDR1 is SSHAT, CDR2 FNYEAQ (reference sequence). This CDR3 contains 14 residues. CDR3 protein: CASSLSQSTDTQYF. The CDR3 coding sequence is TGTGCTAGCAGCTTAAGTCAGAGCACAGATACGCAGTATTTT.

This clone was seen only a few times. J is TRBJ1-1 and V is TRBV30; D remains ambiguous. Trimming left V 3 bases short and J 0 bases short, with 8 bases between. The CDR3 length is 13 residues. Germline lookup yields CDR1 GTSNPN and CDR2 SVGIG (reference sequence). CDR3: CAWRPTVNTEAFF. CDR3 DNA sequence: TGTGCCTGGAGACCGACGGTGAACACTGAAGCTTTCTTT.

This rearrangement joins TRBV29-1 to TRBJ1-5; D possibly corresponds to TRBD1 (6 bases). The V end was cut by 7 bases, the J end by 4 bases, with 14 bases between. Per the germline V gene, CDR1 is SQVTM and CDR2 is ANQGSEA. The length of the CDR3 is 13 residues. CDR3 amino acids: CSAKGGGNQPQHF. DNA for the CDR3: TGCAGCGCAAAAGGGGGGGGAAATCAGCCCCAGCATTTT.

The chain is built from TRBV5-1 and TRBJ2-3; D not resolved. The CDR3 length is 13 residues. V was cut by 5 bases and J by 0 bases, with 7 bases left in between. Germline values: CDR1 SGHRS, CDR2 YFSETQ. CDR3 protein: CASSYPSTDTQYF. The CDR3 DNA is TGCGCCAGCAGTTACCCTAGCACAGATACGCAGTATTTT.

The gene calls are TRBV28 and TRBJ1-1, with D possibly being TRBD1 (6 bases). Per the germline V gene, CDR1 is MDHEN and CDR2 is SYDVKM. The CDR3 runs to 14 residues. Trimming shortened V by 7 bases and J by 5 bases, and 17 bases separated the two germline ends. This CDR3 reads CASTPRGAKTEAFF. Written as DNA, the CDR3 is TGTGCCAGCACCCCTAGGGGGGCGAAGACTGAAGCTTTCTTT.

The CDR3 loop is CASSLDAGFSGYTF. DNA for the CDR3: TGTGCCAGCAGTTTAGATGCGGGGTTTTCAGGCTACACCTTC. The rearrangement uses TRBV28 and TRBJ1-2, with D hard to call. The CDR3 has 14 residues. Germline V gene data show CDR1 as MDHEN and CDR2 as SYDVKM. The V end was cut by 2 bases, the J end by 8 bases, with 15 bases between.

The gene calls are TRBV2 and TRBJ1-5, with D uncertain. Trimming took off 0 bases at V and 6 bases at J, with 6 bases between the two ends. This CDR3 contains 13 residues. Germline V gene data show CDR1 as SNHLY and CDR2 as FYNNEI. CDR3 amino acids: CASSEAGLQPQHF. CDR3 in DNA: TGTGCCAGCAGTGAAGCAGGGCTTCAGCCCCAGCATTTT.

J is TRBJ2-2 and V is TRBV9; D unclear. Trimming removed 4 bases from V and 2 bases from J, with 9 bases in between. Germline V gives CDR1 SGDLS, CDR2 YYNGEE. The CDR3 spans 14 residues. The CDR3 sequence is CASSSDQNTGELFF. DNA for the CDR3: TGTGCCAGCAGCTCGGACCAAAACACCGGGGAGCTGTTTTTT. The entire variable domain, with the rest obtained from reference TRBV9 and TRBJ2-2, is as follows: DSGVTQTPKHLITATGQRVTLRCSPRSGDLSVYWYQQSLDQGLQFLIQYYNGEERAKGNILERFSAQQFPDLHSELNLSSLELGDSALYFCASSSDQNTGELFFGEGSRLTVL.

CDR3 sequence (DNA): TGTGCCAGCAGCCGGACAGGGAGCAATCAGCCCCAGCATTTT. Translation gives CASSRTGSNQPQHF. The chain uses TRBV5-5 and TRBJ1-5; 8 bases map to TRBD1. Germline lookup yields CDR1 SGHKS and CDR2 YYEKEE (reference sequence). This CDR3 has 14 amino acids. The V segment lost 4 bases and the J segment 1 base; nucleotides outside the gene matches: 1.

The CDR3 DNA sequence: TGTGCCAGCAGTTTTGGCTTGTCCTACGAGCAGTACTTC. It yields the protein CASSFGLSYEQYF. The J gene is TRBJ2-7, the V gene TRBV28; unclear D gene. The V end was cut by 3 bases, the J end by 1 base, with 7 bases between. Germline CDR1 MDHEN, CDR2 SYDVKM. CDR3 size: 13 residues.

Points on this clone: The sample carries other DNA sequences with the same CDR3. The rearrangement joins TRBV29-1 to TRBJ2-7; possible D gene TRBD2, 6 bases. Trimming shortened V by 7 bases and J by 2 bases, and 15 bases separated the two germline ends. Germline V gene lookup returns CDR1 SQVTM and CDR2 ANQGSEA. This CDR3 has 13 amino acids. CDR3 amino acids: CSGGVGDPYEQYF. The CDR3 region has the DNA TGCAGCGGGGGGGTGGGGGACCCCTACGAGCAGTACTTC.

This rearrangement joins TRBV15 to TRBJ2-5, with 9 nucleotides matching TRBD2. Germline values: CDR1 LNHNV, CDR2 YYDKDF (reference sequence). The CDR3 has 16 residues. V gave up 0 bases and J gave up 5 bases; unmatched junction bases: 7. CDR3 loop: CATSRDASGVTETQYF. For the CDR3, the DNA is TGTGCCACCAGCAGAGACGCTAGCGGGGTTACGGAGACCCAGTACTTC.

The V gene is TRBV10-1, the J gene TRBJ2-3, with a tentative D call TRBD2 (6 bases). The CDR3 consists of 15 residues. V was shortened by 2 bases and J by 2 bases, with 11 bases between the two germline ends. Germline loops: CDR1 WNHNN, CDR2 SYGVQD (reference sequence). CDR3: CASSEVGDSTDTQYF. Written as DNA, the CDR3 is TGCGCCAGCAGTGAGGTAGGGGACTCCACAGATACGCAGTATTTT.

The V call is TRBV12-5, the J call TRBJ2-1; no firm D call. The CDR3 contains 11 residues. Germline assignment: CDR1 LGHNT and CDR2 FRNRAP. The V end was cut by 6 bases, the J end by 4 bases, with 4 bases between. The CDR3 coding sequence is TGTGCTAGTGGGGGGTACAATGAGCAGTTCTTC. Translated, it gives CASGGYNEQFF.